This is a list of T cell receptor beta chains from one sample in a study of cytomegalovirus exposure and HLA in healthy donors. Repertoires were generated with immunoSEQ multiplex PCR, while TCRdb's copy carries only in-frame clones and drops some. The table shows roughly 93,000 clones, with roughly 78% occurring only once. What was sequenced was PBMCs. The receptors originated from a man aged 30 to 39 in good health and CMV-seronegative. CDR3s include the opening cysteine and the closing phenylalanine or tryptophan. Each record gives: D gene, V gene, CDR3 protein. D genes are given only for firm matches.

.,TRBV5-1,CASSLSTESYNEQFF
TRBD1,TRBV28,CASRSQGQGVGQPQHF
TRBD1,TRBV7-9,CASGGTVEYGGYTF
.,TRBV30,CAQGRGNQPQHF
.,TRBV2,CASSPDSRTQPQHF
.,TRBV11-2,CASSLRDSMDTQYF
.,TRBV6-1,CASSERSSGEQFF
.,TRBV19,CASDSLENNYGYTF
TRBD1,TRBV6-6,CASSTQGAAEAFF
TRBD1,TRBV9,CASSRDGTVNTEAFF
TRBD1,TRBV27,CASTGTGTYEQYF
.,TRBV5-6,CASSFRREIYNEQFF
TRBD1,TRBV2,CASGTGAYEQYF
TRBD1,TRBV7-2,CASSQGAVGKLFF
TRBD1,TRBV7-3,CASSSLGQGNTEAFF
.,TRBV6-1,CASSEGGDQAEQYF
TRBD2,TRBV6-4,CASSVTSGGTDTQYF
.,TRBV7-9,CTSSLAGDTEAFF
.,TRBV7-2,CASSLIGVEYGYTF
TRBD1,TRBV2,CASSWGQEAAFF
TRBD2,TRBV4-3,CASSQEPSGGANIQYF
.,TRBV7-9,CASSLGWAGDQPQHF
TRBD1,TRBV7-9,CASSSDRARVYEQFF
TRBD2,TRBV5-1,CASTKLAGEMNEQFF
TRBD2,TRBV7-9,CASRPTSVWYQETQYF
.,TRBV5-4,CASSLTVNNEQFF
.,TRBV6-1,CAITIEAYNEQFF
TRBD1,TRBV2,CASVLGQGSTEAFF
TRBD2,TRBV6-5,CASTGRGGRDTQYF
TRBD1,TRBV27,CASSTGTGRGGYTF
.,TRBV28,CASSLLAPQGHEQYF
.,TRBV19,CASSIYDTRQETQYF
TRBD1,TRBV6-4,CASSEGTGVTTEAFF
.,TRBV6-1,CASSEAPDSSYEQYF
TRBD2,TRBV6-4,CASSEGLHNEQFF
.,TRBV5-1,CASSFEPPPGEQYF
.,TRBV28,CASSLGRSSYNEQFF
.,TRBV25-1,CASSGVPPQRFGNEQFF
.,TRBV2,CASSEADTIKNTEAFF
.,TRBV7-9,CASSLDEVPLHF
.,TRBV4-2,CASSLRPGTPSDYGYTF
.,TRBV10-3,CAISEPMTGNTEAFF
TRBD1,TRBV7-7,CASSLGQGAEAFF
.,TRBV7-8,CASSLRLRVEAFF
.,TRBV2,CASSARGLGGNQPQHF
TRBD2,TRBV2,CASLRRGTNTGELFF
TRBD2,TRBV5-1,CASKGRTSGGETQYF
TRBD1,TRBV7-2,CASSLPGTGRYNEQFF
TRBD1,TRBV5-6,CASSTDRGDQPQHF
TRBD2,TRBV2,CASGGAGSTDTQYF